This T cell receptor beta chain was profiled in a study of blood T cell repertoires in COVID-19. In germline, CDR1 is MNHEY, CDR2 SVGEGT. The V gene end was trimmed by 5 bases and the J gene end by 0 bases; junction bases not matched to a gene: 3. The length of the CDR3 is 15 residues. Profiling relied on immunoSEQ multiplex PCR, and the TCRdb table lists in-frame clones only, not all of them. The table shows tens of thousands of clones, with roughly 70% occurring only once. The sequence came from a man between 65 and 80 years old with acute or convalescent COVID-19. Sequenced input: peripheral blood. The chain recombines TRBV6-2 or TRBV6-3 with TRBJ2-7; 11 bases align to TRBD2. The CDR3 DNA is TGTGCCAGCAGTCTCCTAGCGGGAGGCTCCTACGAGCAGTACTTC. This gives the protein CASSLLAGGSYEQYF.